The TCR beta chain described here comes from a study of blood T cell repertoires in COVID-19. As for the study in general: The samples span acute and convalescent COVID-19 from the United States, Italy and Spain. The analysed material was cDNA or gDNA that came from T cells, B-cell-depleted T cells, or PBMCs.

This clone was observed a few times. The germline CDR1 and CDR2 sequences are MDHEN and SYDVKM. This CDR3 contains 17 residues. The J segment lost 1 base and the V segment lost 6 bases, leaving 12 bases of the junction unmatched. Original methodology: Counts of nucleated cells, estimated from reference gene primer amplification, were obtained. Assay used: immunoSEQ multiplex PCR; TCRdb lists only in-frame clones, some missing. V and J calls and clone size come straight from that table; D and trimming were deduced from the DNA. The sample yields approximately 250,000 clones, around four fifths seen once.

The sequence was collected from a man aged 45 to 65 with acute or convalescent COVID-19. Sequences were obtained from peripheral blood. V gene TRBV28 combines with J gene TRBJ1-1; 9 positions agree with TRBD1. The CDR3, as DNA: TGTGCCAGCAGAACGAGGGACAGGGAAAAGTGGAACACTGAAGCTTTCTTT. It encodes CASRTRDREKWNTEAFF. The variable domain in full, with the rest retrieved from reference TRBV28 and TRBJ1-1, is DVKVTQSSRYLVKRTGEKVFLECVQDMDHENMFWYRQDPGLGLRLIYFSYDVKMKEKGDIPEGYSVSREKKERFSLILESASTNQTSMYLCASRTRDREKWNTEAFFGQGTRLTVV.